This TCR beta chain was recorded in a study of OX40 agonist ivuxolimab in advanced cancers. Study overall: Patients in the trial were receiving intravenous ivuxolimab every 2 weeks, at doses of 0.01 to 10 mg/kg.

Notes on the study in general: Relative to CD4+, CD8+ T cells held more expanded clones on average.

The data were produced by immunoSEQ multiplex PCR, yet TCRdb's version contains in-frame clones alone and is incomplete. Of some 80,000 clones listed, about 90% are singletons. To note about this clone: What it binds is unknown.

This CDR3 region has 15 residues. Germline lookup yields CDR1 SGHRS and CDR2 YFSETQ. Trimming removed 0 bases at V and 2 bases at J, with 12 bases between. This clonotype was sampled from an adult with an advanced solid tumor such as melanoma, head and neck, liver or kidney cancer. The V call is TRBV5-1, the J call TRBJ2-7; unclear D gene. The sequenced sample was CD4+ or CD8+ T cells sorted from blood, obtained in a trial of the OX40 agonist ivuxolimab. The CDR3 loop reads CASSLGQPFTYEQYF. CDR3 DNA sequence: TGCGCCAGCAGCTTGGGGCAGCCTTTTACCTACGAGCAGTACTTC.